These T cell receptor beta chains were read from a single sample in a study of blood T cell repertoires in COVID-19. This table comes from immunoSEQ multiplex PCR, and its TCRdb copy is limited to in-frame clones, with some not included. The profile shows 140,000 or so clones, almost 85% of them singletons. The sample consisted of peripheral blood. All receptors derive from a man aged 50-59 years with acute or convalescent COVID-19. Each CDR3 is given with its conserved first and last residue. A D gene is named only where the DNA matches it firmly. The size of a clone is reported for some rows only, either as once, few or many, or as a class for expanded clones.

v_gene,d_gene,j_gene,abundance,len,CDR3nt,CDR3aa
TRBV15,TRBD2,TRBJ2-7,few,13,TGTGCCACCAGCCTCGGGGGGGTATACGAGCAGTACTTC,CATSLGGVYEQYF
TRBV9,TRBD1,TRBJ2-2,NA,15,TGTGCCAGCGAAAGGACAGGAACACCCACCGGGGAGCTGTTTTTT,CASERTGTPTGELFF
TRBV5-1,TRBD1,TRBJ2-2,few,14,TGCGCCAGCAGCTATGCAGGGGGCACCGGGGAGCTGTTTTTT,CASSYAGGTGELFF
TRBV4-1,NA,TRBJ1-5,NA,17,TGCGCCAGCAGCCAAGCTTACGCAGGGGACAGCAATCAGCCCCAGCATTTT,CASSQAYAGDSNQPQHF
TRBV5-1,TRBD1,TRBJ2-7,few,14,TGCGCCAGCAGCTCCCGGGACAGGGGGTACGAGCAGTACTTC,CASSSRDRGYEQYF
TRBV7-9,NA,TRBJ1-6,NA,16,TGTGCCAGCAGCTTAGCGCCCTCAGGGGTCAGCGGACCCCTCCACTTT,CASSLAPSGVSGPLHF
TRBV7-3,NA,TRBJ2-1,once,16,TGTGCCAGCAGCCACTGGGGTGGCCCGGGAAAGACGGAGCAGTTCTTC,CASSHWGGPGKTEQFF
TRBV5-1,NA,TRBJ1-1,NA,14,TGCGCCAGCTCAAGAGAAGGGGGAAGCACTGAAGCTTTCTTT,CASSREGGSTEAFF
TRBV21-1,NA,TRBJ1-2,NA,19,TGTGCCAGCAGCAAGGATCCTAGGGAGGGGACAGGGGGTAACTATGGCTACACCTTC,CASSKDPREGTGGNYGYTF
TRBV15,TRBD1,TRBJ1-1,NA,15,TGTGCCACCAGCAGAGGACAGGGCCTCACGACTGAAGCTTTCTTT,CATSRGQGLTTEAFF
TRBV4-1,TRBD1,TRBJ2-1,NA,15,TGCGCCAGCAGCCGAAGGACAGGGGGGGGTAGTGAGCAGTTCTTC,CASSRRTGGGSEQFF
TRBV19,NA,TRBJ2-3,NA,19,TGTGCCAGTAGTATAGGTCGTCCCATCGGGAAGTCTAGCACAGATACGCAGTATTTT,CASSIGRPIGKSSTDTQYF
TRBV2,TRBD1,TRBJ1-5,NA,16,TGTGCCAGCAGTGAAGCGGCAGGGGGCGGTACTCAGCCCCAGCATTTT,CASSEAAGGGTQPQHF
TRBV11-2,NA,TRBJ1-1,NA,12,TGTGCCAGCAGCTTAGTAATAGCGGGGGCTTTCTTT,CASSLVIAGAFF
TRBV6-6,NA,TRBJ1-5,NA,15,TGTGCCAGCAGTTACGGCACAAATAGCAATCAGCCCCAGCATTTT,CASSYGTNSNQPQHF
TRBV13,TRBD1,TRBJ1-2,NA,15,TGTGCCAGCAGCTCGCGAGACAGGGGGCGTTATGGCTACACCTTC,CASSSRDRGRYGYTF
TRBV30,NA,TRBJ1-5,NA,14,TGTGCCTGGAGGTCCAGGGGCTGGGATCAGCCCCAGCATTTT,CAWRSRGWDQPQHF
TRBV19,NA,TRBJ2-1,NA,12,TGTGCCAGTAAAATAAGGGGGAATGAGCAGTTCTTC,CASKIRGNEQFF
TRBV18,TRBD1,TRBJ2-1,NA,20,TGTGCCAGCTCACCACAAAGGGACAGGGGGCGGACCAGCTCCTACAATGAGCAGTTCTTC,CASSPQRDRGRTSSYNEQFF
TRBV4-2,NA,TRBJ1-1,NA,16,TGTGCCAGCAGCCAAGTAGGCGGTTACGGTAACACTGAAGCTTTCTTT,CASSQVGGYGNTEAFF
TRBV18,NA,TRBJ2-1,NA,12,TGTGCCAGCTCCCTGACTAGCAATGAGCAGTTCTTC,CASSLTSNEQFF
TRBV30,NA,TRBJ1-2,NA,13,TGTGCCTGGAGTGTACAACAGTCCTCTGGCTACACCTTC,CAWSVQQSSGYTF
TRBV5-1,TRBD1,TRBJ1-3,once,15,TGCGCCAGCAGCCCCGGGACAGGGCCAGGAAACACCATATATTTT,CASSPGTGPGNTIYF
TRBV5-6,TRBD2,TRBJ2-5,NA,16,TGTGCCAGCAGCTACAGGACTAGCGGGTTTCAAGAGACCCAGTACTTC,CASSYRTSGFQETQYF
TRBV6-5,NA,TRBJ2-7,NA,15,TGTGCCAGCAGTTACACCGCCCAGGCTCCCTACGAGCAGTACTTC,CASSYTAQAPYEQYF
TRBV7-9,TRBD1,TRBJ2-1,once,19,TGTGCCAGCAGCGACGGGACAGGGGGCATCAGCGGGAGGGTGACTGAGCAGTTCTTC,CASSDGTGGISGRVTEQFF
TRBV5-4,NA,TRBJ2-7,NA,12,TGTGCCAGCAGTTCCCCGGGATACGAGCAGTACTTC,CASSSPGYEQYF
TRBV7-7,TRBD2,TRBJ2-1,NA,16,TGTGCTAGCAGCTCTAGCGGGAGTGTGCCCTACAATGAGCAGTTCTTC,CASSSSGSVPYNEQFF
TRBV2,TRBD2,TRBJ2-7,once,20,TGTGCCAGCAGTTTATCGGCCCGACCCAAAGCGGGAGGGAGCTCCTACGAGCAGTACTTC,CASSLSARPKAGGSSYEQYF
TRBV5-8,TRBD2,TRBJ2-7,few,16,TGTGCCAGCGACCGAAGGACTAGCGGGGGGGCACACGAGCAGTACTTC,CASDRRTSGGAHEQYF
TRBV27,NA,TRBJ1-5,NA,14,TGTGCCAGCAGTGGGGAGGGAGGTTTTCAGCCCCAGCATTTT,CASSGEGGFQPQHF
TRBV27,NA,TRBJ1-5,few,16,TGTGCCAGCAGTCACCGGAGTGGGTATAGCAATCAGCCCCAGCATTTT,CASSHRSGYSNQPQHF
TRBV27,NA,TRBJ1-2,few,14,TGTGCCAGCAGTTTCTCCGGGACTCCGAACGGCTACACCTTC,CASSFSGTPNGYTF
TRBV18,TRBD1,TRBJ2-3,once,15,TGTGCCAGCTCACCAGGACAGGGGCCCTCAGATACGCAGTATTTT,CASSPGQGPSDTQYF
TRBV5-1,TRBD1,TRBJ2-7,NA,15,TGCGCCAGCAGCTTTCCCAGGACAGGGGGGAACGAGCAGTACTTC,CASSFPRTGGNEQYF
TRBV28,TRBD1,TRBJ2-3,NA,17,TGTGCCAGCAGTCAAGGGACAGGGCCGGGAGGCACAGATACGCAGTATTTT,CASSQGTGPGGTDTQYF
TRBV5-1,NA,TRBJ2-2,NA,14,TGCGCCAGCAGAGAGGGTGCGAGCACCGGGGAGCTGTTTTTT,CASREGASTGELFF
TRBV5-6,NA,TRBJ1-5,NA,14,TGTGCCAGCAGCCCGGGACTGAGCAATCAGCCCCAGCATTTT,CASSPGLSNQPQHF
TRBV5-1,TRBD1,TRBJ1-4,NA,13,TGCGCCAGTTGCCGGGACAGTAATGAAAAACTGTTTTTT,CASCRDSNEKLFF
TRBV4-2,NA,TRBJ2-5,NA,12,TGTGCCAGCAGCCTAGAACGCGCGGCCCAGTACTTC,CASSLERAAQYF
TRBV7-3,TRBD2,TRBJ2-1,NA,15,TGTGCCAGCAGCTTAATTCTAGCGGGACGGAATGAGCAGTTCTTC,CASSLILAGRNEQFF